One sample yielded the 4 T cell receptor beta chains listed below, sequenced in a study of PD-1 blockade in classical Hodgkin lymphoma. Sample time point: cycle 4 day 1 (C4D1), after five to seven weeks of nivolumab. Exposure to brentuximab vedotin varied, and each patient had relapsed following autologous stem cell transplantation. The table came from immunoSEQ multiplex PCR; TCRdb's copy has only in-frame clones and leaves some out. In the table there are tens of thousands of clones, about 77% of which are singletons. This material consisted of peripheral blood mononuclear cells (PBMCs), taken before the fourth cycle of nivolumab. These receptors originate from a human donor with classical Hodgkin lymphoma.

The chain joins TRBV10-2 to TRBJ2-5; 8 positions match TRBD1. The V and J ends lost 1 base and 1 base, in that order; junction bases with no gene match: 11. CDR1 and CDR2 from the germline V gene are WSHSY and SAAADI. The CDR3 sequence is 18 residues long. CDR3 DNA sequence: TGCGCCAGCAGTGAGTTACCCCTGGACAGGGAGGCCCAAGAGACCCAGTACTTC. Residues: CASSELPLDREAQETQYF.

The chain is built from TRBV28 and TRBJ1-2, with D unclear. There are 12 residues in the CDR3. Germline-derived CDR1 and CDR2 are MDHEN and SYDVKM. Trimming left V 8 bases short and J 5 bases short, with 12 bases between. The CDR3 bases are TGTGCCAGCGATGGTTCGGGTTATGGCTACACCTTC. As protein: CASDGSGYGYTF.

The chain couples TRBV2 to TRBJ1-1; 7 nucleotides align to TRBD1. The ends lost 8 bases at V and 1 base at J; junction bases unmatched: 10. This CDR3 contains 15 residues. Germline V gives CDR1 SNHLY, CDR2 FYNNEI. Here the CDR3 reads CASRPRRTGNTEAFF. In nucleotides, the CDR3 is TGTGCCAGCCGCCCCAGGCGGACAGGGAACACTGAAGCTTTCTTT.

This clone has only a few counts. The CDR3 reads CASSLGPQRDHEQYF. In nucleotides, the CDR3 is TGTGCCAGCAGCTTGGGGCCCCAGCGGGACCACGAGCAGTACTTC. The V and J genes are TRBV5-6 and TRBJ2-7, with 7 nucleotides matching TRBD2. Germline CDR1 reads SGHDT; CDR2 reads YYEEEE. V trimming: 0 bases; J trimming: 5 bases; junction bases outside the gene matches: 8. The CDR3 totals 15 residues.